These 25 T cell receptor beta chains were all obtained from the same sample, sequenced in a study of cytomegalovirus exposure and HLA in healthy donors. Use of 60 Vbeta and 13 Jbeta primers characterized the PCR. Clones were sequenced by immunoSEQ multiplex PCR, and TCRdb holds only the in-frame ones, with some missing. The sample records 140,000 to 150,000 clones, 65% to 85% being singletons. What was sequenced was PBMCs. Receptor source: a woman in her forties in good health and CMV-seropositive.

The chain uses TRBV7-9 and TRBJ1-4, with D hard to call. CDR1 SEHNR and CDR2 FQNEAQ come from the germline V gene (reference sequence). This CDR3 is 13 amino acids long. V was shortened by 11 bases and J by 7 bases, with 17 bases between the two germline ends. This CDR3 is CAGSWAGSEKLFF. CDR3 sequence (DNA): TGTGCCGGATCCTGGGCGGGGAGTGAAAAACTGTTTTTT.

The V gene is TRBV6-1, the J gene TRBJ1-5, with 8 bases aligning to TRBD1. From germline, CDR1 is MNHNS and CDR2 SASEGT. V was clipped by 1 base and J by 6 bases; unmatched bases: 5. The CDR3 extends over 15 amino acids. The CDR3, as DNA: TGTGCCAGCAGTGAAGGAGACAGGGGTGGTCAGCCCCAGCATTTT. Encoded protein: CASSEGDRGGQPQHF.

This sequence joins TRBV5-1 and TRBJ1-1, with D possibly matching TRBD1 (5 bases). CDR1 and CDR2 (germline): SGHRS, YFSETQ. The CDR3 loop spans 14 amino acids. V lost 4 bases, J lost 1 base, and 11 bases lay in between. The CDR3 protein is CASSAGPANTEAFF. DNA for the CDR3: TGCGCCAGCAGCGCGGGGCCGGCGAACACTGAAGCTTTCTTT.

The J gene is TRBJ2-5, the V gene TRBV7-2; no definite D call. The CDR3 spans 11 residues. V dropped 6 bases and J dropped 2 bases, with 4 bases sitting between them. Germline CDR1 reads SGHTA; CDR2 reads FQGNSA. This CDR3 reads CASSIQETQYF. The CDR3 bases are TGTGCCAGCAGTATACAAGAGACCCAGTACTTC.

The chain uses TRBV10-3 and TRBJ1-2; 12 nucleotides match TRBD1. The CDR3 sequence is 15 residues long. Trimming cost V 8 bases and J 2 bases; bases outside gene matches: 6. CDR1 ENHRY and CDR2 SYGVKD come from the germline V gene. The CDR3 coding sequence is TGTGCCATCGGGGGACAGGGGGCGCGGAACTATGGCTACACCTTC. Translation gives CAIGGQGARNYGYTF.

This clone was found once. The chain combines TRBV7-9 with TRBJ1-5; D uncertain. The length of the CDR3 is 14 residues. The ends were cut back, 2 bases at V and 6 bases at J, with 11 bases in the middle. Germline CDR1 SEHNR, CDR2 FQNEAQ (reference sequence). DNA of the CDR3: TGTGCCAGCAGCTTATCCTGGGAGGGTCAGCCCCAGCATTTT. Translating gives CASSLSWEGQPQHF.

The CDR3 region is CASSLSPTNTEAFF. DNA for the CDR3: TGTGCCAGCAGCTTAAGCCCTACGAACACTGAAGCTTTCTTT. This chain uses TRBV7-9 with TRBJ1-1; D gene uncertain. The CDR3 spans 14 residues. The V gene's germline CDR1 is SEHNR and CDR2 FQNEAQ (reference sequence). V was clipped by 2 bases and J by 1 base, with 8 bases between them.

V and J are TRBV6-1 and TRBJ1-2; D ambiguous. The CDR3 length is 14 residues. CDR1 and CDR2 from the germline V gene are MNHNS and SASEGT. Trimming removed 6 bases at V and 7 bases at J, with 18 bases between. The CDR3 coding sequence is TGTGCCAGCAGCTCCATGGACTCCTCGGGTGGCTACACCTTC. Its translation: CASSSMDSSGGYTF.

Remarks on this clone: Other DNA sequences within the sample encode an identical CDR3. The chain links TRBV5-1 to TRBJ2-3; possibly TRBD1 for D (6 bases). The CDR3 covers 14 residues. Trimming left V 3 bases short and J 2 bases short, with 10 bases between. The germline V gene has CDR1 SGHRS and CDR2 YFSETQ. In DNA form, the CDR3 reads TGCGCCAGCAGCTCAGGACAGTCCACAGATACGCAGTATTTT. Translated, it gives CASSSGQSTDTQYF.

The rearrangement links TRBV30 to TRBJ1-2, with D maybe TRBD1 (6 bases). The CDR3 contains 12 residues. Germline-derived CDR1 and CDR2 are GTSNPN and SVGIG (reference sequence). The V end lost 3 bases, the J end lost 4 bases, and 9 bases lay between the germline ends. Written as DNA, the CDR3 is TGTGCCTGGAGGCCAGGGGCCTATGGCTACACCTTC. It specifies CAWRPGAYGYTF.

V gene TRBV29-1 combines with J gene TRBJ2-7, with TRBD2 as a possible D gene (6 bases). Germline V lookup: CDR1 SQVTM, CDR2 ANQGSEA. This CDR3 contains 14 residues. Trimming removed 0 bases from V and 1 base from J, with 10 bases in between. Here the CDR3 DNA reads TGCAGCGTTGAAGATTTGGCGGGGTCCTACGAGCAGTACTTC. Its translation: CSVEDLAGSYEQYF.

The J gene is TRBJ1-1, the V gene TRBV6-6, with D uncertain. Deletions cut 6 bases from V and 1 base from J, with 12 bases between. This CDR3 is 14 amino acids long. The germline gives CDR1 MNHNY, CDR2 SVGAGI (reference sequence). The chain's CDR3 is CASSPRRENTEAFF. DNA for the CDR3: TGTGCCAGCAGCCCCCGACGGGAGAACACTGAAGCTTTCTTT.

The DNA of the CDR3 is TGTGCCAGCAGCTTCTCAAGCGGGGCCCTGTTTTTT. Protein: CASSFSSGALFF. The rearrangement joins TRBV5-6 to TRBJ1-4, with D possibly matching TRBD1 (5 bases). The CDR3 length is 12 residues. The V end lost 2 bases, the J end lost 14 bases, and 13 bases lay between the germline ends. CDR1 SGHDT and CDR2 YYEEEE come from the germline V gene.

CDR3 residues: CASSYSTQGYGYTF. CDR3 DNA: TGTGCCAGCAGTTACTCGACACAGGGCTATGGCTACACCTTC. This rearrangement joins TRBV6-6 to TRBJ1-2; D may be TRBD1 (6 bases). The V gene lost 0 bases and the J gene lost 4 bases, with 9 bases spanning the gap. The germline gives CDR1 MNHNY, CDR2 SVGAGI (reference sequence). The CDR3 has 14 residues.

This clone was detected a few times. Within the sample, other DNA sequences also encode this same CDR3. The chain carries TRBV6-5 and TRBJ1-2; 8 nucleotides agree with TRBD1. V shed 6 bases, J shed 4 bases, and the junction held 7 bases outside the gene matches. The CDR3 loop spans 14 amino acids. Germline-derived CDR1 and CDR2 are MNHEY and SVGAGI. The CDR3, as DNA: TGTGCCAGCAGCCCCGGGACAGGAGCCTATGGCTACACCTTC. As protein: CASSPGTGAYGYTF.

This chain uses TRBV19 with TRBJ2-3; TRBD1 matches at 7 bases. J was trimmed by 4 bases and V by 6 bases; bases with no gene match: 10. The CDR3 covers 15 residues. The germline V gene has CDR1 LNHDA and CDR2 SQIVND (reference sequence). The CDR3 here is CASSPTGSRADTQYF. The CDR3 DNA sequence: TGTGCCAGTAGCCCGACAGGGTCCCGCGCAGATACGCAGTATTTT.

The J gene is TRBJ2-7, the V gene TRBV11-2; TRBD2 aligns across 12 bases. The germline V gene has CDR1 SGHAT and CDR2 FQNNGV. This CDR3 is 13 amino acids long. With 5 bases clipped from V and 4 bases from J, the junction kept 0 bases outside the gene matches. The CDR3 reads CASSGLAGYEQYF. Written as DNA, the CDR3 is TGTGCCAGCAGCGGACTAGCGGGGTACGAGCAGTACTTC.

The chain carries TRBV5-1 and TRBJ1-2, with a possible D match to TRBD1 (6 bases). The V end was cut by 4 bases, the J end by 2 bases, with 9 bases between. CDR1 and CDR2 from the germline V gene are SGHRS and YFSETQ. This CDR3 comprises 13 residues. The CDR3 spells CASSLDRNYGYTF. The DNA for the CDR3 is TGCGCCAGCAGCCTCGACAGGAACTATGGCTACACCTTC.

Only a few counts were recorded for this clone. The chain employs TRBV11-2 and TRBJ1-2; TRBD1 matches at 9 bases. Germline CDR1 and CDR2: SGHAT and FQNNGV. With V trimmed by 5 bases and J by 7 bases, 5 bases remained unmatched. The CDR3 totals 13 residues. CDR3 residues: CASSQDRGGGYTF. In DNA form, the CDR3 reads TGTGCCAGCAGCCAAGACAGGGGGGGTGGCTACACCTTC.

V usage is TRBV25-1 and J usage is TRBJ2-5, with TRBD1 matching 8 bases. Germline CDR1 MGHDK, CDR2 SYGVNS. Trimming took 1 base from V and 5 from J; bases not matched to a gene: 6. The CDR3 is made up of 15 amino acids. CDR3 residues: CASSELQGGRETQYF. CDR3 in DNA: TGTGCCAGCAGTGAATTACAGGGGGGTCGGGAGACCCAGTACTTC.

DNA of the CDR3: TGCGCCAGCAGCTTGGCCGGGGGGGGATCCTACGAGCAGTACTTC. Protein: CASSLAGGGSYEQYF. This chain uses TRBV5-1 with TRBJ2-7; 8 positions match TRBD2. Looked up from germline, CDR1 is SGHRS and CDR2 is YFSETQ. The length of the CDR3 is 15 residues. The V gene end was trimmed by 0 bases and the J gene end by 1 base; junction bases not matched to a gene: 3.

The chain couples TRBV21-1 to TRBJ1-1. TRBV21-1 is shown as a pseudogene. The CDR3 runs to 16 residues. The DNA for the CDR3 is TGTGCCAGCACGTGGTCGCGGGCTCACCTGAACACTGAAGCTTTCTTT. Amino acid sequence: CASTWSRAHLNTEAFF.

This clone was detected a few times. The rearrangement joins TRBV5-1 to TRBJ2-2, with D hard to call. This CDR3 spans 13 amino acids. Looked up from germline, CDR1 is SGHRS and CDR2 is YFSETQ. The V and J ends lost 3 bases and 4 bases respectively, with 7 bases between them. Here the CDR3 DNA reads TGCGCCAGCAGCTCCAGAAGCACCGGGGAGCTGTTTTTT. Its protein product is CASSSRSTGELFF.

The genes are TRBV9 and TRBJ1-6; 8 bases line up with TRBD1. CDR3 size: 16 residues. J was trimmed by 0 bases and V by 3 bases; bases with no gene match: 2. Per the germline V gene, CDR1 is SGDLS and CDR2 is YYNGEE. The CDR3 reads CASSADRVSYNSPLHF. The CDR3 DNA reads as TGTGCCAGCAGCGCGGACAGGGTCTCCTATAATTCACCCCTCCACTTT.

This rearrangement joins TRBV11-2 to TRBJ2-1; 7 positions agree with TRBD2. Trimming removed 3 bases from V and 1 base from J; junction bases left unmatched: 9. Germline CDR1 is SGHAT and CDR2 is FQNNGV. The CDR3 is made up of 17 amino acids. CDR3 sequence: CASSLAPRTSSYNEQFF. In DNA, the CDR3 is TGTGCCAGCAGCTTGGCTCCAAGGACTAGTTCCTACAATGAGCAGTTCTTC.